Shown below are 10 T cell receptor beta chains from a single sample sequenced in a study of OX40 agonist ivuxolimab in advanced cancers. Libraries were prepared by immunoSEQ multiplex PCR; TCRdb keeps only in-frame clonotypes and omits some of them. The table includes about 61,000 clones, under 85% detected once. The sample here was CD4+ or CD8+ T cells sorted from blood, taken in a trial of the OX40 agonist ivuxolimab. The receptors come from an adult with an advanced solid tumor such as melanoma, head and neck, liver or kidney cancer.

This rearrangement joins TRBV19 to TRBJ2-5; 7 nucleotides line up with TRBD2. The CDR3 runs 17 residues. Germline CDR1 is LNHDA and CDR2 is SQIVND (reference sequence). J was trimmed by 0 bases and V by 6 bases; bases with no gene match: 13. The DNA for the CDR3 is TGTGCCAGTAGGCGCAGGGTCGGCGGGGGTAACCAAGAGACCCAGTACTTC. It is translated as CASRRRVGGGNQETQYF.

The rearrangement joins TRBV5-1 to TRBJ2-1, with D maybe TRBD2 (5 bases). The V end lost 2 bases, the J end lost 3 bases, and 6 bases lay between the germline ends. Germline values: CDR1 SGHRS, CDR2 YFSETQ. This CDR3 region has 13 residues. The DNA of the CDR3 is TGCGCCAGCAGCTTCGGGGACTACAATGAGCAGTTCTTC. This encodes CASSFGDYNEQFF.

This clone is a singleton in its sample. The chain uses TRBV5-1 and TRBJ1-4; the match to TRBD1 covers 7 bases. Trimming at V came to 3 bases and at J to 1 base, leaving 6 bases not matched to a gene. Looked up from germline, CDR1 is SGHRS and CDR2 is YFSETQ. CDR3 length: 16 residues. The CDR3 region has the DNA TGCGCCAGCAGCTCCTCCCGACAGGGAACTAATGAAAAACTGTTTTTT. It is translated as CASSSSRQGTNEKLFF. Together with reference TRBV5-1 and TRBJ1-4, the CDR3 gives the full variable domain: KAGVTQTPRYLIKTRGQQVTLSCSPISGHRSVSWYQQTPGQGLQFLFEYFSETQRNKGNFPGRFSGRQFSNSRSEMNVSTLELGDSALYLCASSSSRQGTNEKLFFGSGTQLSVL.

In this sample, this clone turned up once. This chain connects TRBV7-2 to TRBJ2-7, with 7 bases matching TRBD2. The CDR3 consists of 13 residues. Germline CDR1 reads SGHTA; CDR2 reads FQGNSA. V lost 3 bases, J lost 7 bases, and 6 bases stayed unmatched. CDR3 residues: CASSFEAGREQYF. The DNA for the CDR3 is TGTGCCAGCAGCTTCGAAGCGGGGAGGGAGCAGTACTTC.

The rearrangement uses TRBV18 and TRBJ1-5; 7 positions match TRBD1. The CDR3 consists of 14 residues. In germline, CDR1 is KGHSH, CDR2 LQKENI. Trimming at V came to 3 bases and at J to 3 bases, leaving 2 bases not matched to a gene. This CDR3 reads CASSPGQANQPQHF. CDR3 DNA sequence: TGTGCCAGCTCACCCGGACAGGCCAATCAGCCCCAGCATTTT. The entire variable domain, with the rest obtained from reference TRBV18 and TRBJ1-5, is as follows: NAGVMQNPRHLVRRRGQEARLRCSPMKGHSHVYWYRQLPEEGLKFMVYLQKENIIDESGMPKERFSAEFPKEGPSILRIQQVVRGDSAAYFCASSPGQANQPQHFGDGTRLSIL.

The chain carries TRBV19 and TRBJ1-2, with D unresolved. The germline gives CDR1 LNHDA, CDR2 SQIVND (reference sequence). Trimming cost V 5 bases and J 6 bases, with 7 bases left between them. This CDR3 spans 11 amino acids. The CDR3 bases are TGTGCCAGTAGTCTGGACGATGGCTACACCTTC. It translates to CASSLDDGYTF.

The gene calls are TRBV28 and TRBJ2-2, with a tentative D call TRBD2 (6 bases). This CDR3 comprises 14 residues. From germline, CDR1 is MDHEN and CDR2 SYDVKM. The V end was cut by 2 bases, the J end by 11 bases, with 15 bases between. The DNA for the CDR3 is TGTGCCAGCAGTTTACAGGGAGGAAATTATGAGCTGTTTTTT. This gives the protein CASSLQGGNYELFF.

This clone was seen once. V and J are TRBV11-3 and TRBJ2-5, with D possibly being TRBD1 or TRBD2 (6 bases each). Trimming took off 2 bases at V and 0 bases at J, with 13 bases between the two ends. The CDR3 has 16 residues. Germline V gene data show CDR1 as SGHNT and CDR2 as YENEEA. CDR3 nucleotide sequence: TGTGCCAGCAGCTTATTAGGAGGGGGGAACCAAGAGACCCAGTACTTC. This codes for CASSLLGGGNQETQYF.

The J gene is TRBJ2-7, the V gene TRBV9; 9 bases agree with TRBD2. V trimming: 0 bases; J trimming: 1 base; junction bases outside the gene matches: 8. The CDR3 has 17 amino acids. Germline CDR1 is SGDLS and CDR2 is YYNGEE. The CDR3 DNA reads TGTGCCAGCAGCGTAGAAGGTAGCGGGGGAGGGTCCTACGAGCAGTACTTC. This gives the protein CASSVEGSGGGSYEQYF.

This clone is categorized as medium-sized. The V gene is TRBV11-3, the J gene TRBJ1-6; D gene ambiguous. Germline CDR1 SGHNT, CDR2 YENEEA. This CDR3 spans 15 amino acids. The germline V and J ends were trimmed by 2 bases and 1 base, with 6 bases remaining between them. CDR3 in DNA: TGTGCCAGCAGCTTATCCTGGTCCTATAATTCACCCCTCCACTTT. It specifies CASSLSWSYNSPLHF.